This T cell receptor beta chain originates from a study of blood T cell repertoires in COVID-19. In the study overall: The United States, Italy and Spain were the sources of the acute and convalescent COVID-19 samples.

The V segment lost 5 bases and the J segment 5 bases; nucleotides outside the gene matches: 8. The length of the CDR3 is 15 residues. Germline V gives CDR1 LGHDT, CDR2 YNNKEL (reference sequence). The protocol was immunoSEQ multiplex PCR, while the TCRdb copy is restricted to in-frame clones and leaves out a portion. The repertoire holds about 190,000 clones, with around 82% as singletons. This sequence originates from a woman aged 55-75 years with acute COVID-19. The chain combines TRBV3-1 (or the pseudogene TRBV3-2) with TRBJ1-1, with 10 bases identical to TRBD1. Sequenced sample: PBMCs or T cells enriched from blood (not recorded which). DNA for the CDR3: TGTGCCAGCAGCTACCGACAGGGGGCGGGAACTGAAGCTTTCTTT. Residues: CASSYRQGAGTEAFF.